Listed here are 21 T cell receptor beta chains from one sample, sequenced in a study of CD8+ T cells in alopecia areata. Following extraction, RNA underwent reverse transcription to cDNA, which served as the sequencing template. The method was immunoSEQ multiplex PCR; TCRdb's version includes in-frame clones alone and lacks a portion of them. The data hold 23,000 or so clones, with approximately 52% observed a single time. Sequenced: NKG2D-high CD8+ T cells sorted from blood. The receptors were gathered from a human donor with alopecia areata.

The CDR3 is CASSSTRGETQYF. The CDR3 DNA sequence: TGTGCCAGCAGTTCAACTAGGGGTGAGACCCAGTACTTC. The chain employs TRBV7-9 and TRBJ2-5; TRBD1 or TRBD2 may be the D gene (5 bases each). V dropped 6 bases and J dropped 5 bases, with 13 bases sitting between them. The CDR3 is 13 amino acids. Germline CDR1 reads SEHNR; CDR2 reads FQNEAQ (reference sequence).

The V gene is TRBV5-1, the J gene TRBJ2-1; no clear D gene. The CDR3 has 11 residues. The germline CDR1 and CDR2 sequences are SGHRS and YFSETQ. With 4 bases removed from V and 5 bases from J, the gap between germline ends came to 4 bases. CDR3 protein: CASSLDNEQFF. The DNA for the CDR3 is TGCGCCAGCAGCCTCGACAATGAGCAGTTCTTC.

There are a few counts of this clone. J is TRBJ1-3 and V is TRBV7-3; TRBD1 is a possible D gene (5 bases). The CDR3 length is 14 residues. Germline V lookup: CDR1 SGHTA, CDR2 FQGTGA. The V end was cut by 5 bases, the J end by 3 bases, with 11 bases between. The CDR3 reads CASSPDSGGNTIYF. The CDR3 DNA reads as TGTGCCAGCAGCCCAGACAGCGGTGGAAACACCATATATTTT.

In this sample, this clone turned up once. The chain links TRBV4-1 to TRBJ2-1; 14 bases are shared with TRBD2. The J segment lost 8 bases and the V segment lost 2 bases, leaving 8 bases of the junction unmatched. Germline V gives CDR1 MGHRA, CDR2 YSYEKL. The length of the CDR3 is 17 residues. DNA for the CDR3: TGCGCCAGCAGCCAATCGGCCGGGACTAGCGGGAGCTATGAGCAGTTCTTC. Translating it yields CASSQSAGTSGSYEQFF.

The chain joins TRBV7-8 to TRBJ2-1, with 10 bases lining up with TRBD2. Losses at the gene ends were 1 base for V and 0 bases for J; bases not matched to a gene: 6. The CDR3 length is 18 residues. Per germline, CDR1 SGHVS and CDR2 FQNEAQ. The CDR3 nucleotides are TGTGCCAGCAGCTTAGTGAGGGCTAGCGGGAGCTCCTACAATGAGCAGTTCTTC. Its translation is CASSLVRASGSSYNEQFF.

The genes are TRBV10-3 and TRBJ2-1; the D is unclear. The germline gives CDR1 ENHRY, CDR2 SYGVKD. There are 11 residues in the CDR3. V was pared by 0 bases and J by 12 bases, with 6 bases between. The CDR3 here is CAISESFLQFF. In DNA, the CDR3 is TGTGCCATCAGTGAGTCGTTCTTGCAGTTCTTC.

This chain uses TRBV7-9 with TRBJ2-7, with TRBD1 identical over 12 bases. CDR1 is SEHNR and CDR2 is FQNEAQ in the germline V gene (reference sequence). The J segment lost 9 bases and the V segment lost 2 bases, leaving 5 bases of the junction unmatched. This CDR3 region has 14 residues. This CDR3 is CASSLPRDRGLQYF. The DNA of the CDR3 is TGTGCCAGCAGCTTACCTCGGGACAGGGGGCTGCAGTACTTC.

The V call is TRBV28, the J call TRBJ2-5; D not certain. Trimming left V 3 bases short and J 1 base short, with 6 bases between. Germline V gene data show CDR1 as MDHEN and CDR2 as SYDVKM. This CDR3 spans 13 amino acids. The CDR3, as DNA: TGTGCCAGCAGTTTTGAACGCCAAGAGACCCAGTACTTC. Protein: CASSFERQETQYF.

This clone was found many times. The chain combines TRBV7-2 with TRBJ2-1, with D unclear. CDR1 SGHTA and CDR2 FQGNSA come from the germline V gene. Trimming pared 2 bases from V and 7 bases from J, leaving 9 bases between. CDR3 length: 13 residues. The CDR3 sequence is CASSLRNVNEQFF. CDR3 sequence (DNA): TGTGCCAGCAGCTTACGAAATGTTAATGAGCAGTTCTTC.

The chain combines TRBV9 with TRBJ2-1; 11 nucleotides align to TRBD1. V was clipped by 3 bases and J by 8 bases; unmatched bases: 4. The CDR3 runs 14 residues. Germline V gene sequence: CDR1 SGDLS, CDR2 YYNGEE. DNA for the CDR3: TGTGCCAGCAGCGACCCGGGACAGGGGGATGAGCAGTTCTTC. Translating it yields CASSDPGQGDEQFF.

The chain links TRBV9 to TRBJ1-2, with 11 positions matching TRBD1. Germline V gene data show CDR1 as SGDLS and CDR2 as YYNGEE. The ends lost 3 bases at V and 7 bases at J; junction bases unmatched: 5. There are 14 residues in the CDR3. The CDR3 nucleotides read TGTGCCAGCAGCGGGGACAGGGGGATTGGTGGCTACACCTTC. This sequence encodes CASSGDRGIGGYTF.

CDR3 nucleotides: TGCGCCAGCAGCCCCGAAGGTACGGGCCCAGATACGCAGTATTTT. This gives the protein CASSPEGTGPDTQYF. The chain carries TRBV5-1 and TRBJ2-3; D not resolved. The ends were cut back, 4 bases at V and 4 bases at J, with 16 bases in the middle. Germline V gene sequence: CDR1 SGHRS, CDR2 YFSETQ. This CDR3 comprises 15 residues.

The chain joins TRBV13 to TRBJ2-5; D may be TRBD1 or TRBD2 (5 bases each). CDR3 length: 14 amino acids. The ends were cut back, 4 bases at V and 1 base at J, with 10 bases in the middle. Germline V gene data show CDR1 as PRHDT and CDR2 as FYEKMQ (reference sequence). The CDR3 bases are TGTGCCAGCAGCTCCCGGGACGTCCAAGAGACCCAGTACTTC. This codes for CASSSRDVQETQYF.

The V and J genes are TRBV29-1 and TRBJ2-2; D is undetermined. The CDR3 has 12 residues. V gave up 6 bases and J gave up 4 bases, with 9 bases separating them. Germline V gene lookup returns CDR1 SQVTM and CDR2 ANQGSEA. CDR3 amino acids: CSVTGLTGELFF. The CDR3, as DNA: TGCAGCGTGACGGGTCTCACCGGGGAGCTGTTTTTT.

This clone has more than one count but fewer than ten. This chain links TRBV28 with TRBJ2-7, with D perhaps being TRBD1 or TRBD2 (5 bases each). V dropped 3 bases and J dropped 0 bases, with 9 bases sitting between them. This CDR3 has 14 residues. The germline CDR1 and CDR2 sequences are MDHEN and SYDVKM. CDR3 in DNA: TGTGCCAGCAGTTTTGAGGGGAGCTCCTACGAGCAGTACTTC. Protein product: CASSFEGSSYEQYF.

This rearrangement joins TRBV7-3 to TRBJ2-4; TRBD2 is a possible D gene (6 bases). CDR3 length: 16 residues. The germline V and J ends were trimmed by 2 bases and 0 bases, with 11 bases remaining between them. Germline CDR1 is SGHTA and CDR2 is FQGTGA. The CDR3 DNA is TGTGCCAGCAGCTTAGCCACGGGAGTAGCCAAAAACATTCAGTACTTC. Protein product: CASSLATGVAKNIQYF.

This clone was detected once. The V gene is TRBV2, the J gene TRBJ2-1, with D perhaps TRBD2 (7 bases). Trimming took off 7 bases at V and 3 bases at J, with 19 bases between the two ends. Germline CDR1 and CDR2: SNHLY and FYNNEI. The CDR3 totals 16 residues. The CDR3: CASILGGGSVYNEQFF. The CDR3 DNA is TGTGCCAGCATCCTAGGGGGGGGCTCCGTCTACAATGAGCAGTTCTTC.

This clone was seen a handful of times. The CDR3 sequence: CASSPGQGFYNEQFF. The CDR3, as DNA: TGTGCCAGTAGCCCGGGACAGGGTTTCTACAATGAGCAGTTCTTC. The V gene is TRBV19, the J gene TRBJ2-1; TRBD1 matches 9 bases. Germline-derived CDR1 and CDR2 are LNHDA and SQIVND (reference sequence). CDR3 size: 15 residues. Losses at the gene ends were 6 bases for V and 3 bases for J; bases not matched to a gene: 6.

Here the CDR3 reads CSVEDRAPGVGEQYF. The DNA of the CDR3 is TGCAGCGTTGAAGATCGGGCGCCAGGGGTCGGGGAGCAGTACTTC. The J gene is TRBJ2-7, the V gene TRBV29-1, with D maybe TRBD1 (6 bases). This CDR3 comprises 15 residues. Germline lookup yields CDR1 SQVTM and CDR2 ANQGSEA. Deletions cut 0 bases from V and 7 bases from J, with 19 bases between.

This clone was seen more than once but under ten times. The rearrangement uses TRBV5-1 and TRBJ2-7, with D uncertain. This CDR3 has 13 amino acids. CDR1 is SGHRS and CDR2 is YFSETQ in the germline V gene. V lost 0 bases and J 3 bases, leaving 7 bases between the germline ends. The CDR3 reads CASSLAPGYEQYF. CDR3 bases: TGCGCCAGCAGCTTGGCCCCAGGCTACGAGCAGTACTTC.

The chain couples TRBV28 to TRBJ2-7, with D tentatively TRBD1 or TRBD2 (5 bases each). Trimming stripped 2 bases from V and 3 bases from J, with 14 bases between. The germline V gene has CDR1 MDHEN and CDR2 SYDVKM. The CDR3 length is 15 residues. The CDR3 region is CASSLNLGRDYEQYF. The CDR3, as DNA: TGTGCCAGCAGTTTAAATCTGGGACGGGACTACGAGCAGTACTTC. The complete variable domain, with remaining parts taken from reference TRBV28 and TRBJ2-7, reads DVKVTQSSRYLVKRTGEKVFLECVQDMDHENMFWYRQDPGLGLRLIYFSYDVKMKEKGDIPEGYSVSREKKERFSLILESASTNQTSMYLCASSLNLGRDYEQYFGPGTRLTVT.